Below are 17 T cell receptor beta chains sequenced from a single sample in a study of cytomegalovirus exposure and HLA in healthy donors. Researchers ran the PCR with 60 Vbeta and 13 Jbeta primers. The data were produced by immunoSEQ multiplex PCR, yet TCRdb's version contains in-frame clones alone and is incomplete. Among over 70,000 clones listed, approximately 67% were seen once. Input material: PBMCs. All receptors come from a man aged 35-49 years in good health and CMV-seropositive.

This clone came up many times. The chain uses TRBV6-5 and TRBJ2-7; D is perhaps TRBD1 (5 bases). V lost 6 bases and J lost 6, with 15 bases in between. Germline assignment: CDR1 MNHEY and CDR2 SVGAGI. The CDR3 is 13 residues long. CDR3: CASSIRGSGEQYF. DNA of the CDR3: TGTGCCAGCAGCATAAGGGGATCGGGCGAGCAGTACTTC.

The chain carries TRBV6-5 and TRBJ1-5; D is unclear. The CDR3 is 14 residues long. With 7 bases removed from V and 3 bases from J, the gap between germline ends came to 13 bases. The germline V gene has CDR1 MNHEY and CDR2 SVGAGI. The CDR3: CASTPPGNNQPQHF. As DNA, the CDR3 is TGTGCCAGCACCCCACCAGGAAACAATCAGCCCCAGCATTTT.

The gene calls are TRBV29-1 and TRBJ2-5, with TRBD1 matching over 9 bases. The CDR3 has 16 amino acids. V was pared by 0 bases and J by 5 bases, with 10 bases of the junction left unmatched. Germline CDR1 is SQVTM and CDR2 is ANQGSEA. In DNA form, the CDR3 reads TGCAGCGTTGAAGATCTAAGTCAGGGGACAGGGGAGACCCAGTACTTC. It translates to CSVEDLSQGTGETQYF.

The chain recombines TRBV2 with TRBJ1-1; unclear D gene. The V and J ends lost 5 bases and 0 bases respectively, with 7 bases between them. The CDR3 consists of 13 residues. Germline V lookup: CDR1 SNHLY, CDR2 FYNNEI. The CDR3 region has the DNA TGTGCCAGCAGTACAGACCTGAACACTGAAGCTTTCTTT. Translation: CASSTDLNTEAFF. The full variable domain, rest sourced from reference TRBV2 and TRBJ1-1, is EPEVTQTPSHQVTQMGQEVILRCVPISNHLYFYWYRQILGQKVEFLVSFYNNEISEKSEIFDDQFSVERPDGSNFTLKIRSTKLEDSAMYFCASSTDLNTEAFFGQGTRLTVV.

The chain employs TRBV7-3 and TRBJ2-3; 8 bases map to TRBD2. Germline V gives CDR1 SGHTA, CDR2 FQGTGA. The CDR3 covers 17 residues. Trimming cost V 2 bases and J 6 bases; bases outside gene matches: 13. Here the CDR3 DNA reads TGTGCCAGCAGCTTATTTGCGGGGACTAGGGGTTTGGATACGCAGTATTTT. Residues: CASSLFAGTRGLDTQYF.

This sequence joins TRBV6-5 and TRBJ1-1; 7 nucleotides align to TRBD1. After removal of 2 bases from V and 3 bases from J, the junction contained 0 bases not matched to a gene. The CDR3 runs to 13 residues. Germline V gene lookup returns CDR1 MNHEY and CDR2 SVGAGI. CDR3 loop: CASSYDRDTEAFF. The DNA of the CDR3 is TGTGCCAGCAGTTACGACAGGGACACTGAAGCTTTCTTT.

In its sample, this clone was seen once. The chain combines TRBV7-2 with TRBJ1-3; D is unresolved. Looked up from germline, CDR1 is SGHTA and CDR2 is FQGNSA. The CDR3 runs 16 residues. The V end lost 8 bases, the J end lost 1 base, and 18 bases lay between the germline ends. The CDR3 DNA follows: TGTGCCAGCGGGCAGAATTCGTATACATCTGGAAACACCATATATTTT. This translates into CASGQNSYTSGNTIYF.

The chain has TRBV29-1 and TRBJ2-1; D is possibly TRBD1 (6 bases). V gave up 3 bases and J gave up 8 bases, with 11 bases separating them. Germline CDR1 reads SQVTM; CDR2 reads ANQGSEA. This CDR3 has 12 amino acids. As DNA, the CDR3 is TGCAGCGTTGAGGGGGCGCGCGATGAGCAGTTCTTC. It yields the protein CSVEGARDEQFF.

This clone was found a few times. The chain uses TRBV6-4 and TRBJ2-3, with D unclear. Looked up from germline, CDR1 is MRHNA and CDR2 is SNTAGT. V gave up 3 bases and J gave up 2 bases, with 6 bases separating them. The CDR3 spans 13 residues. In DNA, the CDR3 is TGTGCCAGCAGTGATCAAGCCACAGATACGCAGTATTTT. Amino acids: CASSDQATDTQYF.

This clone was counted only a few times. The CDR3 DNA is TGTGCCATCAGTGATACCTTGACAGGGGGTCAAGAGACCCAGTACTTC. Amino acids: CAISDTLTGGQETQYF. The V and J genes are TRBV10-3 and TRBJ2-5; 9 bases are shared with TRBD1. V shed 3 bases and J 2 bases; nucleotides not matched to a gene: 7. Looked up from germline, CDR1 is ENHRY and CDR2 is SYGVKD. This CDR3 is 16 amino acids long.

The chain combines TRBV11-3 with TRBJ2-7; tentatively, D is TRBD2 (6 bases). The CDR3 is 14 amino acids. Trimming shortened V by 5 bases and J by 1 base, and 12 bases separated the two germline ends. Per germline, CDR1 SGHNT and CDR2 YENEEA. The CDR3: CASSPGVDSYEQYF. The CDR3 bases are TGTGCCAGCAGCCCGGGGGTTGATTCCTACGAGCAGTACTTC.

This clone was counted a single time. One end of the junction varies from germline; a read error may be responsible. At the DNA level, this CDR3 is encoded by other sequences in the same sample as well. The V gene is TRBV5-6, the J gene TRBJ2-3; maybe TRBD2 (6 bases). The CDR3 has 18 amino acids. Germline CDR1 and CDR2: SGHDT and YYEEEE. CDR3: CASSLGRAGRREADTQYF. CDR3 in DNA: TGTGCCAGCAGTTTGGGACGGGCGGGACGAAGAGAGGCAGATACGCAGTATTTT.

Concerning this clone itself: The junction differs from germline at one of its ends, possibly a read error. V and J are TRBV19 and TRBJ1-5; 9 bases are shared with TRBD1. This CDR3 has 15 amino acids. CDR1 and CDR2 (germline): LNHDA, SQIVND (reference sequence). CDR3 sequence reads: CTSSPGTGRGQPQHF. The CDR3 coding sequence is TGTACCAGTAGTCCGGGGACAGGGAGGGGTCAGCCCCAGCATTTT.

The chain combines TRBV5-1 with TRBJ1-3; the D is unclear. The CDR3 contains 15 residues. Germline values: CDR1 SGHRS, CDR2 YFSETQ. V shed 0 bases and J shed 2 bases, with 9 bases lying between them. The CDR3 spells CASSLDSLPGNTIYF. As DNA, the CDR3 is TGCGCCAGCAGCTTGGACAGTTTACCTGGAAACACCATATATTTT. The full variable domain, with the rest looked up from reference TRBV5-1 and TRBJ1-3, is KAGVTQTPRYLIKTRGQQVTLSCSPISGHRSVSWYQQTPGQGLQFLFEYFSETQRNKGNFPGRFSGRQFSNSRSEMNVSTLELGDSALYLCASSLDSLPGNTIYFGEGSWLTVV.

This sequence joins TRBV7-8 and TRBJ2-5; a possible D gene is TRBD1 (6 bases). This CDR3 has 16 amino acids. V lost 5 bases and J 5 bases, leaving 21 bases between the germline ends. Per the germline V gene, CDR1 is SGHVS and CDR2 is FQNEAQ. The chain's CDR3 is CASSPATTGSRETQYF. The CDR3 nucleotides are TGTGCCAGCAGCCCGGCTACCACAGGGAGTCGGGAGACCCAGTACTTC.

This clone has more than one count but fewer than ten. The rearrangement links TRBV10-3 to TRBJ1-1; D might be TRBD1 (6 bases). From germline, CDR1 is ENHRY and CDR2 SYGVKD. The CDR3 consists of 13 residues. Deletions cut 6 bases from V and 8 bases from J, with 16 bases between. This CDR3 reads CAIRPRQEAEAFF. CDR3 DNA: TGTGCCATCAGGCCTCGACAGGAGGCGGAAGCTTTCTTT.

The chain uses TRBV7-2 and TRBJ1-2; a weak D match, TRBD1 (6 bases). This CDR3 spans 14 amino acids. Between the trimmed V and J ends, which lost 5 bases and 4 bases, there was a span of 14 bases. Germline V gives CDR1 SGHTA, CDR2 FQGNSA. CDR3 nucleotide sequence: TGTGCCAGCAGCCAGGCGACAGGAAGCTATGGCTACACCTTC. It is translated as CASSQATGSYGYTF.